This T cell receptor (beta chain) was sequenced for a study of T-cell reconstitution after alpha-beta-depleted transplantation in children. This clonotype was counted many times. Unique molecular identifiers were incorporated into the prepared TCRbeta library. From the PCR reads, TCRdb called clonotypes with MiXCR, one entry per CDR3 protein. The sample records 70,000 to 95,000 distinct CDR3 sequences, 12% being singletons. This CDR3 comprises 14 residues. Trimming took 3 bases from V and 5 from J, leaving 14 bases between them. The starting material was PBMCs from the stem cell graft donor, obtained from the stem cell graft. This clonotype was sampled from a human donor who donated a stem cell graft to a child with inherited bone marrow failure. This chain joins TRBV12-3 or TRBV12-4 and TRBJ2-7; a weak D match, TRBD2 (5 bases). The CDR3 here is CASSFAGVLNEQYF. The CDR3 DNA sequence: TGTGCCAGCAGTTTCGCCGGGGTGCTTAACGAGCAGTACTTC.